Below, one T cell receptor (beta chain) is given with its context. Germline assignment: CDR1 SGHTA and CDR2 FQGNSA. Unmatched junction bases numbered 3, after V lost 3 bases and J lost 5 bases. The CDR3 loop spans 15 amino acids. This sample was taken from a study of blood T cell repertoires in COVID-19. Study-level background: Whether acute or convalescent, the COVID-19 samples came from the United States, Italy and Spain.

Repertoires were generated with immunoSEQ multiplex PCR, while TCRdb's copy carries only in-frame clones and drops some. The sample has about 64,000 clones, around 83% seen once. The receptor was isolated from a woman aged 55 to 70 with acute or convalescent COVID-19. Sequencing was carried out using peripheral blood. The chain couples TRBV7-2 to TRBJ2-1, with 11 bases identical to TRBD2. The CDR3 sequence is CASSFLAGGHNEQFF. Written as DNA, the CDR3 is TGTGCCAGCAGCTTTCTAGCGGGGGGTCACAATGAGCAGTTCTTC.